This T cell receptor beta chain was recorded in a study of blood T cell repertoires in COVID-19. Turning to the study itself: Both acute and convalescent COVID-19 samples were obtained from the United States, Italy and Spain. The analysed material was cDNA or gDNA that came from T cells, B-cell-depleted T cells, or PBMCs.

As handled by the study authors: Amplification from reference gene primers served as the basis for estimated nucleated cell counts. Profiled with immunoSEQ multiplex PCR; TCRdb holds only in-frame clones, not every one. That table supplies the V and J calls and clone size; D and trimming were determined from the DNA. The data show approximately 450,000 clones, around 89% seen once. The V gene's germline CDR1 is SGDLS and CDR2 YYNGEE. Trimming took 0 bases from V and 6 from J; bases not matched to a gene: 3. The CDR3 runs 15 residues. The material sequenced was peripheral blood. V is TRBV9 and J is TRBJ1-6; 7 nucleotides line up with TRBD1. This TCR was sampled from a woman aged 25-40 years with acute or convalescent COVID-19. CDR3 nucleotides: TGTGCCAGCAGCGTAGATGGGACAGTTAATTCACCCCTCCACTTT. Translated: CASSVDGTVNSPLHF. The full variable domain, completed using reference TRBV9 and TRBJ1-6, is DSGVTQTPKHLITATGQRVTLRCSPRSGDLSVYWYQQSLDQGLQFLIQYYNGEERAKGNILERFSAQQFPDLHSELNLSSLELGDSALYFCASSVDGTVNSPLHFGNGTRLTVT.